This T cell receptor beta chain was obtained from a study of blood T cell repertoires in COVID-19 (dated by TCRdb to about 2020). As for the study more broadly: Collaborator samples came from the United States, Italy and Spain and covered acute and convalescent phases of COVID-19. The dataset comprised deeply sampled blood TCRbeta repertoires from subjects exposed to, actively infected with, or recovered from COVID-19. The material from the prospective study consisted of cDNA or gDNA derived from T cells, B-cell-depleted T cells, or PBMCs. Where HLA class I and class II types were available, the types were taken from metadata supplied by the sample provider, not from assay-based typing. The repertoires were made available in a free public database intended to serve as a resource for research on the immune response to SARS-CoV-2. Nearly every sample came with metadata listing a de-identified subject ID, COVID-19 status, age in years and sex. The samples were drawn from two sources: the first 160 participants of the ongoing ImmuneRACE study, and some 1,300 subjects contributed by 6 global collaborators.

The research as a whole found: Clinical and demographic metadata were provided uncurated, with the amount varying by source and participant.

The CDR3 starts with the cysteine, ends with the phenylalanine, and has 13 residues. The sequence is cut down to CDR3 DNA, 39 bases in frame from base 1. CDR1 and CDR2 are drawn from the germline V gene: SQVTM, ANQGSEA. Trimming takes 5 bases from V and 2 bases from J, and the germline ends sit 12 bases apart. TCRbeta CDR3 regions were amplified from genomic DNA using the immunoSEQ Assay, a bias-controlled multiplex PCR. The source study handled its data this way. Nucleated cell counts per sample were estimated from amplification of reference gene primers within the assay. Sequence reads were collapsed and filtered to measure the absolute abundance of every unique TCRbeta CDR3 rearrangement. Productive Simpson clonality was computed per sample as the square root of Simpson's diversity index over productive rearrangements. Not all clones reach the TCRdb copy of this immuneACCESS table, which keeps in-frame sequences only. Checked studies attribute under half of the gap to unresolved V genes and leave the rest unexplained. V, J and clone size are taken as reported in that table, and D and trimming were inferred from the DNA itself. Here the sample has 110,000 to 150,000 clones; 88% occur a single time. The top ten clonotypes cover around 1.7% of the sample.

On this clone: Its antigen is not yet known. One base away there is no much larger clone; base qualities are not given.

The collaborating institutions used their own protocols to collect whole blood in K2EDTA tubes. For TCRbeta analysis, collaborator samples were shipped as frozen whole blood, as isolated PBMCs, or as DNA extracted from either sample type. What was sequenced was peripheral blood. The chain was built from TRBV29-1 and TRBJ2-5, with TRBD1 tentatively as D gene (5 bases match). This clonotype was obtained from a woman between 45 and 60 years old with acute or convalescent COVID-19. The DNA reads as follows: TGCAGCGTTACCCTACAGGTACAAGAGACCCAGTACTTC. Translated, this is CSVTLQVQETQYF.